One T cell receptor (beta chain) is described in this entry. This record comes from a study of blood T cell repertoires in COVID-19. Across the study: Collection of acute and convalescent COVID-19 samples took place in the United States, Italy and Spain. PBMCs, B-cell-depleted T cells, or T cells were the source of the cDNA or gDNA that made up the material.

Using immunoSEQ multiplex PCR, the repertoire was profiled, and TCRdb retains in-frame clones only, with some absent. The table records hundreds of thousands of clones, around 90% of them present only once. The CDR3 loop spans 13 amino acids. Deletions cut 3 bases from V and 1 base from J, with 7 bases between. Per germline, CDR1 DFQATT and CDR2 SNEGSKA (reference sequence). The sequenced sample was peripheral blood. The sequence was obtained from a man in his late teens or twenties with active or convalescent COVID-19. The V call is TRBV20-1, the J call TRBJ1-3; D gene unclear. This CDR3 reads CSASKPSGNTIYF. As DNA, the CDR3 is TGCAGTGCTAGTAAGCCATCTGGAAACACCATATATTTT.